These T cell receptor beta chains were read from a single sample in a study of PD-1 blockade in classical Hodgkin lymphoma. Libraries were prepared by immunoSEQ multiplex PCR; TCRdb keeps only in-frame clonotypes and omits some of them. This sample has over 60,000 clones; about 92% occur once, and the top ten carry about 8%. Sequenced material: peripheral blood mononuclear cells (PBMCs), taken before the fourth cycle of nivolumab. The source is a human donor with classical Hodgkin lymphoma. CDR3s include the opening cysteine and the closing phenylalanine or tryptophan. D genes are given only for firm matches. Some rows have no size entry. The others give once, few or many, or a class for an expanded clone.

CDR3 protein: CASLDTGLATSTDTQYF
CDR3 DNA: TGTGCCAGCCTTGACACGGGACTAGCAACTAGCACAGATACGCAGTATTTT
V gene: TRBV18
clone size: -
D gene: TRBD2
J gene: TRBJ2-3

CDR3 protein: CASSMAGSNEQFF
CDR3 DNA: TGTGCCAGCAGTATGGCGGGGTCCAATGAGCAGTTCTTC
V gene: TRBV27
clone size: -
D gene: -
J gene: TRBJ2-1

CDR3 protein: CASRRGLQNTDTQYF
CDR3 DNA: TGTGCCAGCAGGAGGGGGTTACAGAACACAGATACGCAGTATTTT
V gene: TRBV2
clone size: -
D gene: -
J gene: TRBJ2-3

CDR3 protein: CASTGVAGTDTQYF
CDR3 DNA: TGTGCCAGCACCGGGGTTGCGGGCACAGATACGCAGTATTTT
V gene: TRBV2
clone size: -
D gene: -
J gene: TRBJ2-3

CDR3 protein: CASSAGVWNQPQHF
CDR3 DNA: TGTGCCAGCAGCGCAGGGGTATGGAATCAGCCCCAGCATTTT
V gene: TRBV6-1
clone size: -
D gene: -
J gene: TRBJ1-5

CDR3 protein: CASKDVNTEAFF
CDR3 DNA: TGCGCCAGCAAGGACGTCAACACTGAAGCTTTCTTT
V gene: TRBV5-1
clone size: -
D gene: -
J gene: TRBJ1-1

CDR3 protein: CASSLLLRVEMGYGYTF
CDR3 DNA: TGTGCCAGCAGTTTGCTTCTCAGGGTAGAAATGGGATATGGCTACACCTTC
V gene: TRBV27
clone size: -
D gene: -
J gene: TRBJ1-2

CDR3 protein: CASSTIGQADQPQHF
CDR3 DNA: TGTGCCAGTAGTACGATAGGACAGGCCGATCAGCCCCAGCATTTT
V gene: TRBV19
clone size: -
D gene: TRBD1
J gene: TRBJ1-5

CDR3 protein: CASSPGTSGMDIQYF
CDR3 DNA: TGTGCCAGCTCACCAGGGACTAGCGGGATGGACATTCAGTACTTC
V gene: TRBV18
clone size: -
D gene: TRBD2
J gene: TRBJ2-4

CDR3 protein: CASSGLDGSYNEQFF
CDR3 DNA: TGTGCCAGCTCAGGCCTGGACGGCTCCTACAATGAGCAGTTCTTC
V gene: TRBV18
clone size: -
D gene: -
J gene: TRBJ2-1

CDR3 protein: CASSPEGGRGFGNTIYF
CDR3 DNA: TGTGCCAGTAGTCCGGAAGGGGGCCGGGGGTTCGGAAACACCATATATTTT
V gene: TRBV19
clone size: -
D gene: TRBD1
J gene: TRBJ1-3

CDR3 protein: CASSPGGAGDTQYF
CDR3 DNA: TGCGCCAGCAGCCCCGGGGGGGCGGGAGATACGCAGTATTTT
V gene: TRBV5-1
clone size: -
D gene: TRBD2
J gene: TRBJ2-3

CDR3 protein: CASSALRDSGNTIYF
CDR3 DNA: TGTGCCAGCAGCGCCCTCCGGGACAGTGGAAACACCATATATTTT
V gene: TRBV9
clone size: -
D gene: TRBD1
J gene: TRBJ1-3

CDR3 protein: CASSLTRSTEAFF
CDR3 DNA: TGCGCCAGCAGCTTGACCCGTAGCACTGAAGCTTTCTTT
V gene: TRBV5-1
clone size: -
D gene: -
J gene: TRBJ1-1

CDR3 protein: CASSATSGRSYEQYF
CDR3 DNA: TGTGCCAGCAGCGCTACTAGCGGGAGGTCCTACGAGCAGTACTTC
V gene: TRBV6-5
clone size: once
D gene: TRBD2
J gene: TRBJ2-7

CDR3 protein: CASSLLGRFYGYTF
CDR3 DNA: TGTGCCAGCAGTTTATTAGGACGGTTCTATGGCTACACCTTC
V gene: TRBV28
clone size: -
D gene: -
J gene: TRBJ1-2

CDR3 protein: CASSEVGKVSIQYF
CDR3 DNA: TGTGCCAGCAGTGAAGTAGGGAAGGTTAGCATTCAGTACTTC
V gene: TRBV6-1
clone size: once
D gene: -
J gene: TRBJ2-4

CDR3 protein: CASSILLAGTDTQYF
CDR3 DNA: TGTGCCAGTAGTATACTGCTAGCGGGCACAGATACGCAGTATTTT
V gene: TRBV19
clone size: -
D gene: TRBD2
J gene: TRBJ2-3

CDR3 protein: CASSLVDNEQFF
CDR3 DNA: TGTGCCAGCAGCTTAGTGGACAATGAGCAGTTCTTC
V gene: TRBV13
clone size: -
D gene: -
J gene: TRBJ2-1

CDR3 protein: CASSKATSGMFEQFF
CDR3 DNA: TGTGCCAGCAGCAAAGCAACTAGCGGGATGTTTGAGCAGTTCTTC
V gene: TRBV21-1
clone size: -
D gene: -
J gene: TRBJ2-1

CDR3 protein: CASRGQLETQYF
CDR3 DNA: TGCGCCAGCAGGGGACAGTTGGAGACCCAGTACTTC
V gene: TRBV10-1
clone size: -
D gene: TRBD1
J gene: TRBJ2-5

CDR3 protein: CASSSAAGNTIYF
CDR3 DNA: TGTGCCAGCAGCTCTGCGGCTGGAAACACCATATATTTT
V gene: TRBV7-9
clone size: -
D gene: -
J gene: TRBJ1-3

CDR3 protein: CASSQPAVTADTQYF
CDR3 DNA: TGTGCCTCTTCCCAACCAGCGGTCACCGCAGATACGCAGTATTTT
V gene: TRBV7-9
clone size: -
D gene: -
J gene: TRBJ2-3

CDR3 protein: CASSQDPRVSNQPQHF
CDR3 DNA: TGCGCCAGCAGCCAAGACCCCAGGGTCAGCAATCAGCCCCAGCATTTT
V gene: TRBV4-1
clone size: -
D gene: -
J gene: TRBJ1-5

CDR3 protein: CASSLVAEGSSYEQYF
CDR3 DNA: TGTGCCAGCAGCTTGGTGGCGGAGGGGAGCTCCTACGAGCAGTACTTC
V gene: TRBV5-4
clone size: -
D gene: -
J gene: TRBJ2-7

CDR3 protein: CASSQNRNQPQHF
CDR3 DNA: TGTGCCAGCAGTCAAAACCGCAATCAGCCCCAGCATTTT
V gene: TRBV13
clone size: -
D gene: -
J gene: TRBJ1-5

CDR3 protein: CASSFFAGGRDTQYF
CDR3 DNA: TGTGCCAGCAGCTTTTTCGCAGGGGGGCGAGATACGCAGTATTTT
V gene: TRBV7-9
clone size: -
D gene: -
J gene: TRBJ2-3

CDR3 protein: CASSPVTGLDYGYTF
CDR3 DNA: TGTGCCAGCAGCCCAGTCACGGGACTAGACTATGGCTACACCTTC
V gene: TRBV11-2
clone size: -
D gene: -
J gene: TRBJ1-2

CDR3 protein: CASSLSTGLDGYTF
CDR3 DNA: TGTGCCAGCAGCCTATCGACAGGGTTGGATGGCTACACCTTC
V gene: TRBV5-6
clone size: once
D gene: TRBD1
J gene: TRBJ1-2

CDR3 protein: CASSGWGGGTDTQYF
CDR3 DNA: TGTGCCAGCAGTGGTTGGGGGGGTGGCACAGATACGCAGTATTTT
V gene: TRBV2
clone size: -
D gene: TRBD2
J gene: TRBJ2-3

CDR3 protein: CASSGSLNYGYTF
CDR3 DNA: TGTGCCAGCAGTGGAAGTCTTAACTATGGCTACACCTTC
V gene: TRBV2
clone size: once
D gene: -
J gene: TRBJ1-2

CDR3 protein: CASSLGGTSGQGETQYF
CDR3 DNA: TGCGCCAGCAGCTTGGGGGGGACTAGCGGACAAGGGGAGACCCAGTACTTC
V gene: TRBV5-1
clone size: few
D gene: TRBD2
J gene: TRBJ2-5

CDR3 protein: CASSLKIPGQPQHF
CDR3 DNA: TGTGCCAGCAGCTTAAAGATACCGGGTCAGCCCCAGCATTTT
V gene: TRBV7-2
clone size: -
D gene: -
J gene: TRBJ1-5

CDR3 protein: CASSPGGHGVNQPQHF
CDR3 DNA: TGTGCCAGCAGCCCAGGGGGCCATGGGGTGAATCAGCCCCAGCATTTT
V gene: TRBV28
clone size: -
D gene: TRBD1
J gene: TRBJ1-5

CDR3 protein: CASRAQGPTYEQYF
CDR3 DNA: TGTGCCAGCAGGGCCCAGGGGCCCACCTACGAGCAGTACTTC
V gene: TRBV28
clone size: -
D gene: -
J gene: TRBJ2-7

CDR3 protein: CASSLVGQFNEKLFF
CDR3 DNA: TGTGCCAGCAGCTTAGTAGGACAGTTTAATGAAAAACTGTTTTTT
V gene: TRBV7-9
clone size: -
D gene: -
J gene: TRBJ1-4